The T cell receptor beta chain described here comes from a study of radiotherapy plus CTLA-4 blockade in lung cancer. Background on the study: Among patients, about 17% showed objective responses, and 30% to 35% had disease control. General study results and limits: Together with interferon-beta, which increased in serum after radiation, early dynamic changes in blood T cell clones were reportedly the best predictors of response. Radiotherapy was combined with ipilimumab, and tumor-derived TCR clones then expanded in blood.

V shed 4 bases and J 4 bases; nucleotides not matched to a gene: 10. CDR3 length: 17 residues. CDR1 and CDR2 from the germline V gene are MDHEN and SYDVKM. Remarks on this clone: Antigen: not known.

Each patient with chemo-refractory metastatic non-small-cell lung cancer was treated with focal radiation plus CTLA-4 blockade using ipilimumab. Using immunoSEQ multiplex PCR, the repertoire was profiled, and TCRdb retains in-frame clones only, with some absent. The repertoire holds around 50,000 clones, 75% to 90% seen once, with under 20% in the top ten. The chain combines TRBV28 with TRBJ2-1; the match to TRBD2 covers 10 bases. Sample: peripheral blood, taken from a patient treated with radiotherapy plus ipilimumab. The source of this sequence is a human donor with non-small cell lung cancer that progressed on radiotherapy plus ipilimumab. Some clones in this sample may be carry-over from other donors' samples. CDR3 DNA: TGTGCCAGCAGTTCGGGGGCTAGCGGGAGTTCTTACAATGAGCAGTTCTTC. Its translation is CASSSGASGSSYNEQFF.